The 14 T cell receptor beta chains presented below share a single source sample, sequenced in a study of blood T cells in healthy people across ages. Using a J-beta primer mix together with a sample-barcoded 5' primer, a second PCR was run for roughly 6 to 11 cycles. TCRdb fed the 5' RACE reads into MiXCR, producing one record per CDR3 protein. In the table there are 500,000 to 600,000 distinct CDR3 sequences, about 25% of which are singletons. Sequencing input: blood. These receptors all stem from a woman between 65 and 79 years old in good health.

This clonotype has ten or more counts. The J gene is TRBJ2-3, the V gene TRBV20-1, with 8 positions matching TRBD1. Germline V lookup: CDR1 DFQATT, CDR2 SNEGSKA (reference sequence). The CDR3 length is 14 residues. The trim removed 6 bases at V and 5 bases at J, leaving 10 bases unmatched. The CDR3 nucleotides are TGCAGTGCCCTCGGACAGGGTCATGGAGATACGCAGTATTTT. Translating it yields CSALGQGHGDTQYF.

This rearrangement joins TRBV4-1 to TRBJ2-1; no reliable D call. The germline CDR1 and CDR2 sequences are MGHRA and YSYEKL. This CDR3 contains 14 residues. Trimming left V 0 bases short and J 6 bases short, with 9 bases between. Here the CDR3 DNA reads TGCGCCAGCAGCCAAGATCGGATCGGCAATGAGCAGTTCTTC. It encodes CASSQDRIGNEQFF.

The rearrangement uses TRBV4-3 and TRBJ2-2; 7 nucleotides align to TRBD2. CDR3 size: 16 residues. With V trimmed by 8 bases and J by 3 bases, 12 bases remained unmatched. Per germline, CDR1 LGHNA and CDR2 YSLEER. CDR3 bases: TGCGCCAGCTCCATTTCGTGGACTAGGTACACCGGGGAGCTGTTTTTT. This codes for CASSISWTRYTGELFF.

This sequence joins TRBV12-3 or TRBV12-4 and TRBJ1-2, with TRBD1 identical over 9 bases. The CDR3 has 15 residues. V lost 7 bases to trimming and J lost 1 base; unmatched junction nucleotides: 7. This CDR3 reads CASTGQGLHNYGYTF. The CDR3 nucleotides are TGTGCCAGCACGGGACAGGGCCTACATAACTATGGCTACACCTTC.

This clonotype was seen a few times. The chain employs TRBV7-2 and TRBJ2-1; TRBD2 aligns across 8 bases. The closer fit of TRBJ2-7 to the DNA end suggests the J call may be wrong. Germline lookup yields CDR1 SGHTA and CDR2 FQGNSA. The CDR3 consists of 16 residues. The CDR3 protein is CASSFGPRGGPYEQYF. The CDR3 bases are TGTGCCAGCAGCTTCGGCCCCCGCGGGGGGCCCTACGAGCAGTACTTC.

This chain uses TRBV24-1 with TRBJ2-2; TRBD1 matches 9 bases. The J segment lost 5 bases and the V segment lost 7 bases, leaving 7 bases of the junction unmatched. The V gene's germline CDR1 is KGHDR and CDR2 SFDVKD. The CDR3 sequence is 15 residues long. CDR3 DNA: TGTGCCACCAGCTTTCGACAGGGGGATACCGGGGAGCTGTTTTTT. It yields the protein CATSFRQGDTGELFF.

This chain connects TRBV7-3 to TRBJ2-3, with D hard to call. CDR3 length equals 12 residues. Per the germline V gene, CDR1 is SGHTA and CDR2 is FQGTGA. The ends were cut back, 5 bases at V and 3 bases at J, with 6 bases in the middle. The CDR3 nucleotides are TGTGCCAGCAGCGACCAAACAGATACGCAGTATTTT. Its translation is CASSDQTDTQYF.

This chain uses TRBV24-1 with TRBJ2-1; D might be TRBD1 (5 bases). The V gene's germline CDR1 is KGHDR and CDR2 SFDVKD. The V and J ends lost 5 bases and 4 bases respectively, with 5 bases between them. The CDR3 loop spans 12 amino acids. The CDR3 loop reads CATSGTYNEQFF. The CDR3 DNA sequence: TGTGCCACCAGTGGGACATACAATGAGCAGTTCTTC.

This clonotype has more than one count but fewer than ten. The V gene is TRBV27, the J gene TRBJ1-2; TRBD1 is a possible D gene (5 bases). There are 14 residues in the CDR3. Germline V gene lookup returns CDR1 MNHEY and CDR2 SMNVEV (reference sequence). V was clipped by 8 bases and J by 8 bases, with 21 bases between them. The CDR3 reads CASGPRDGTRGYTF. The CDR3 nucleotides are TGTGCCAGCGGCCCTCGGGACGGAACGAGGGGCTACACCTTC.

The chain carries TRBV27 and TRBJ1-4, with D maybe TRBD1 (5 bases). The CDR3 runs to 15 residues. The V end lost 3 bases, the J end lost 7 bases, and 15 bases lay between the germline ends. Looked up from germline, CDR1 is MNHEY and CDR2 is SMNVEV (reference sequence). The CDR3 DNA sequence: TGTGCCAGCAGTTTCGAGGGGCGTCGCTTTGAAAAACTGTTTTTT. Translation gives CASSFEGRRFEKLFF.

This clonotype was found once. The chain carries TRBV7-9 and TRBJ1-4; D unclear. This CDR3 has 15 amino acids. V was pared by 1 base and J by 5 bases, with 11 bases between. CDR1 and CDR2 (germline): SEHNR, FQNEAQ (reference sequence). CDR3 bases: TGTGCCAGCAGCTTAGGTTGGCAGGAAAATGAAAAACTGTTTTTT. Translated, it gives CASSLGWQENEKLFF.

In its sample, this clonotype was seen a few times. A single base separates this from a much larger clone, so it may be a read error. Here the CDR3 reads CASMRGLGELSF. For the CDR3, the DNA is TGTGCCAGCATGAGGGGGCTCGGGGAGCTGTCTTTT. V is TRBV6-2 or TRBV6-3 and J is TRBJ2-2, with 7 bases lining up with TRBD1. CDR1 is MNHEY and CDR2 is SVGEGT in the germline V gene. The CDR3 spans 12 residues.

This clonotype has a handful of counts. This sequence joins TRBV29-1 and TRBJ2-5; D unresolved. The CDR3 length is 16 residues. With 4 bases removed from V and 2 bases from J, the gap between germline ends came to 20 bases. The germline V gene encodes CDR1 SQVTM and CDR2 ANQGSEA. The CDR3 protein is CSVATSDPRWQETQYF. CDR3 DNA sequence: TGCAGCGTTGCGACCTCGGACCCGCGGTGGCAAGAGACCCAGTACTTC.

The genes are TRBV6-2 or TRBV6-3 and TRBJ2-2; D remains unclear. The ends were cut back, 5 bases at V and 5 bases at J, with 18 bases in the middle. Germline-derived CDR1 and CDR2 are MNHEY and SVGEGT. This CDR3 has 16 residues. CDR3 sequence: CASSPDRIRKTGELFF. CDR3 nucleotides: TGTGCCAGCAGTCCGGATCGGATCCGGAAAACCGGGGAGCTGTTTTTT.